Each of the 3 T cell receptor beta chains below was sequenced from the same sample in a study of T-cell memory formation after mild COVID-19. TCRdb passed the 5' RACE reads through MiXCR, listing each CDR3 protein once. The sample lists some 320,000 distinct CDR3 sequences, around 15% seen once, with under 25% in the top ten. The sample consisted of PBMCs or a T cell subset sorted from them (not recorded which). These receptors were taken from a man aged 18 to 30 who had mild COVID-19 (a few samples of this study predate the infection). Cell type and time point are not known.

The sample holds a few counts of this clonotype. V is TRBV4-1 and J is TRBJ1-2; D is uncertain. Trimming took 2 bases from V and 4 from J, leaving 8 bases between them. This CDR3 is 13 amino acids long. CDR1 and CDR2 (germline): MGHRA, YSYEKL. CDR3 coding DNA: TGCGCCAGCAGCCAACCAAATATCTATGGCTACACCTTC. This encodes CASSQPNIYGYTF.

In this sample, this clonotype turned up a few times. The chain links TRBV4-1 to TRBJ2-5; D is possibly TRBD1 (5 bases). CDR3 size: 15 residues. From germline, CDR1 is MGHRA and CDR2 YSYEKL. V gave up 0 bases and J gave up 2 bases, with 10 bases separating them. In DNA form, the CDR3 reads TGCGCCAGCAGCCAAGATTGGGCAGGGCAAGAGACCCAGTACTTC. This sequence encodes CASSQDWAGQETQYF.

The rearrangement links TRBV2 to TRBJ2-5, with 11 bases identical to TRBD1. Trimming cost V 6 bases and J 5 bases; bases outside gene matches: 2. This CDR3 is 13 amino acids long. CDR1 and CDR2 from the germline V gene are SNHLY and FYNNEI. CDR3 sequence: CASRDRGLETQYF. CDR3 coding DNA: TGTGCCAGCAGGGACAGGGGGCTTGAGACCCAGTACTTC.